This T cell receptor beta chain appears in the sequencing data of a study of cytomegalovirus exposure and HLA in healthy donors. Amplification used 60 Vbeta primers and 13 Jbeta primers. This table comes from immunoSEQ multiplex PCR, and its TCRdb copy is limited to in-frame clones, with some not included. The table records 65,000 to 95,000 clones, around 77% of them present only once. The sequenced material came from PBMCs. This clonotype was obtained from a man aged 45-65 years in good health and CMV-seronegative.

The CDR3: CASSLANTYHEQYF. CDR3 DNA: TGTGCCAGCAGCTTGGCTAATACCTACCACGAGCAGTACTTC. The V gene is TRBV5-6, the J gene TRBJ2-7; the D is unclear. The germline gives CDR1 SGHDT, CDR2 YYEEEE. CDR3 length equals 14 residues. The V end lost 0 bases, the J end lost 5 bases, and 12 bases lay between the germline ends.